Below, one TCR beta chain is given with its context. The germline V gene has CDR1 LGHDT and CDR2 YNNKEL (reference sequence). Trimming pared 1 base from V and 0 bases from J, leaving 9 bases between. The CDR3 spans 15 residues. The data were obtained in a study of blood T cell repertoires in COVID-19. About the research overall: Collection of acute and convalescent COVID-19 samples took place in the United States, Italy and Spain.

The method was immunoSEQ multiplex PCR; TCRdb's version includes in-frame clones alone and lacks a portion of them. The sample has about 50,000 clones, 81% seen once. This sequence originates from a woman aged 80 or over with COVID-19, enrolled during active disease. Sequencing used peripheral blood. The rearrangement joins TRBV3-1 (or the pseudogene TRBV3-2) to TRBJ1-2; tentatively, D is TRBD1 (5 bases). The CDR3 DNA reads TGTGCCAGCAGCCAAGTCCCACAGGCTAACTATGGCTACACCTTC. As protein: CASSQVPQANYGYTF.